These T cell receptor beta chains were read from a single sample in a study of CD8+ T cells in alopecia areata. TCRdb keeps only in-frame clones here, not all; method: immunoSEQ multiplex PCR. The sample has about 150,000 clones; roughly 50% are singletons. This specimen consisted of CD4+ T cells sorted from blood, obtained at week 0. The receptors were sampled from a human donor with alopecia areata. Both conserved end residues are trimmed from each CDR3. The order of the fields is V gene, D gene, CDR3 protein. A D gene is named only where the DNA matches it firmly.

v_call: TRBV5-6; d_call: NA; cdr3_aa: ASSPTGGLSNSPLH
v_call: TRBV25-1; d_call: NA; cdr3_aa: ASSEAGGYGYT
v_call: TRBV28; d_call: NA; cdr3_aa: ASSLSPNQPQH
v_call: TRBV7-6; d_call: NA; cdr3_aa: ASSLAGGEGYGYT
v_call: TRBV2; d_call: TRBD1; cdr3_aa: ASRRDRAQPSPLH
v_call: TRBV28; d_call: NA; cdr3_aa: ASSSGALGANVLT
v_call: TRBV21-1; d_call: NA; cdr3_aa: ANLAGSTDTQY
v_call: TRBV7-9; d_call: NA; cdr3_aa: ASSVDNQPQH
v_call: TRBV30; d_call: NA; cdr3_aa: ACRGRANYGYT
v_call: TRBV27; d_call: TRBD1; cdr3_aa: ASRPGTGDWYGYT
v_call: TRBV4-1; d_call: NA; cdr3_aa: ASSQLDLIPTGSTIY
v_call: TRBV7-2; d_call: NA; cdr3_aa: ASSPGTTEAF
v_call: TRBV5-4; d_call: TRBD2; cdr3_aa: ASSPGTSGGARDTQY
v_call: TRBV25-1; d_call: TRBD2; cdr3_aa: ASSERAAGPGELF
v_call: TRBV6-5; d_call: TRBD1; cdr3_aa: ASSYSGTEYNEQF
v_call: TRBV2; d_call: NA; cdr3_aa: ASTPGAATHNYGYT
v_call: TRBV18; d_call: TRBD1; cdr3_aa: ASSPEQGANQPQH
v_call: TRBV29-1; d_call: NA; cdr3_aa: SVEKRGFSGGNEQF
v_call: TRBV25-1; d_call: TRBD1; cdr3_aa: ASSETGAQETQY
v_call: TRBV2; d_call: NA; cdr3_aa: ASSGQINQPQH
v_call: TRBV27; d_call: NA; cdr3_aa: ASSSRTEHTYEQY
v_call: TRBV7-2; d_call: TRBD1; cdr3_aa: ASSLTGTGGSEQY
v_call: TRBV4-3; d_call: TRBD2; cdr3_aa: ASSQEYFRGGTDTQY
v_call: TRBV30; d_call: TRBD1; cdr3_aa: AWTGQGRNTEAF
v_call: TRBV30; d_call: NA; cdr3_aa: AWSVTLNTGELF
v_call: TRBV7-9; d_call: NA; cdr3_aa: ASSPLHGYT
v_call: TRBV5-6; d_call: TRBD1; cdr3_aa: ASSRTGDDYGYT